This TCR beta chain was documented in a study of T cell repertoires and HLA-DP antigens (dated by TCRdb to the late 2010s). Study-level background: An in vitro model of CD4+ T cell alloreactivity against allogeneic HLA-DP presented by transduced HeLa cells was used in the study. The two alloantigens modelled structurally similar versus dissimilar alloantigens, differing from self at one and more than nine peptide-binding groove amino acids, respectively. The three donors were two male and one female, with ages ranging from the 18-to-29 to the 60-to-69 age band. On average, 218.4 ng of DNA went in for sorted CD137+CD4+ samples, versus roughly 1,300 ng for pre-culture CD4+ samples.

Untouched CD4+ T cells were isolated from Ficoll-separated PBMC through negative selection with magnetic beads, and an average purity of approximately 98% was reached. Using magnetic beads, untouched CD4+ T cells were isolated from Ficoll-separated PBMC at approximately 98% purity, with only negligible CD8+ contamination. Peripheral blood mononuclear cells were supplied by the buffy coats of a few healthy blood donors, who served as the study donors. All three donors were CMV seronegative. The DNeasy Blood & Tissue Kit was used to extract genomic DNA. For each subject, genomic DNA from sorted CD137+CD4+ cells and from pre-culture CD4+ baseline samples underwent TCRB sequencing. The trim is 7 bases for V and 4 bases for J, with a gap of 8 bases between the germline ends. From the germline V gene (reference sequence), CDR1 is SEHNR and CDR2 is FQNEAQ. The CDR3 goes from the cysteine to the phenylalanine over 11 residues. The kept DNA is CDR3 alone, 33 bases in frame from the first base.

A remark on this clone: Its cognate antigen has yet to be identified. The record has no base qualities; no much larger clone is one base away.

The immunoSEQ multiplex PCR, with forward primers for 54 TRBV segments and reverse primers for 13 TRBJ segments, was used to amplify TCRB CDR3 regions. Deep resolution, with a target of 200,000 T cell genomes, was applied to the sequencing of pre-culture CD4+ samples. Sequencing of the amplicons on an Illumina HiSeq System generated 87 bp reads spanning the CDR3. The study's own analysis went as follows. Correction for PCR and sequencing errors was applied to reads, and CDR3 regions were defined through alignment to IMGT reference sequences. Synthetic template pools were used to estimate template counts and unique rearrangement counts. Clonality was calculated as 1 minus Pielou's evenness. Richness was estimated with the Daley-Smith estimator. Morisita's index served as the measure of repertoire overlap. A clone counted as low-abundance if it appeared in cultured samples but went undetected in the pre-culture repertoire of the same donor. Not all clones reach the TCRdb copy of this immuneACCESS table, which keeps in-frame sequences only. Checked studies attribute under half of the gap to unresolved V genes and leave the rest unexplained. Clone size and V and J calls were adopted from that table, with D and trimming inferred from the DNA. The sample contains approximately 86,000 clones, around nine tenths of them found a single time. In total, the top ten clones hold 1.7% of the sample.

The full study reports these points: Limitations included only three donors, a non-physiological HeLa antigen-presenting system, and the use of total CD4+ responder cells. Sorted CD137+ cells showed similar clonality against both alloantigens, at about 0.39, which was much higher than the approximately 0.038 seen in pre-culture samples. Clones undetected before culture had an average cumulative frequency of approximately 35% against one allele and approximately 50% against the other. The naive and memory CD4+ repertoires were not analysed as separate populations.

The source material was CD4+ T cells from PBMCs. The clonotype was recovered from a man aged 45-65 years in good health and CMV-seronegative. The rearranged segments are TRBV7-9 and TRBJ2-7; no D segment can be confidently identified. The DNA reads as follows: TGTGCCAGCACCGATGGGTACGAGCAGTACTTC. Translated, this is CASTDGYEQYF.